The 3 T cell receptor beta chains below come from one sample, sequenced in a study of cytomegalovirus exposure and HLA in healthy donors. Vbeta (60) and Jbeta (13) primers were used in the PCR. Data came from immunoSEQ multiplex PCR; TCRdb stores just in-frame clones and leaves some out. Altogether about 160,000 clones are present, 70% to 80% being singletons, with the ten largest covering about 4.5%. Sequences were obtained from PBMCs. Receptor source: a man aged 40-49 years in good health and CMV-seronegative.

V gene TRBV7-9 combines with J gene TRBJ2-7, with 9 bases that match TRBD1. CDR3 length: 15 amino acids. Germline CDR1 and CDR2: SEHNR and FQNEAQ (reference sequence). Trimming took 4 bases from V and 6 from J; bases not matched to a gene: 10. This CDR3 is CASSSGPGQGSEQYF. The DNA of the CDR3 is TGTGCCAGCAGCTCCGGCCCGGGACAGGGATCCGAGCAGTACTTC.

This clone came up a few times. V gene TRBV4-1 combines with J gene TRBJ2-1; TRBD2 agrees at 9 bases. The V gene end was trimmed by 1 base and the J gene end by 10 bases; junction bases not matched to a gene: 20. This CDR3 contains 19 residues. Germline V gene sequence: CDR1 MGHRA, CDR2 YSYEKL. The CDR3, as DNA: TGCGCCAGCAGCCAAGGGGGATGGGGGTTGGCGGGGGGGCCCGGAGAGCAGTTCTTC. Translation: CASSQGGWGLAGGPGEQFF.

In this sample, this clone turned up a few times. The chain recombines TRBV6-5 with TRBJ1-6; D possibly corresponds to TRBD1 (6 bases). In germline, CDR1 is MNHEY, CDR2 SVGAGI. Trimming shortened V by 5 bases and J by 10 bases, and 18 bases separated the two germline ends. The CDR3 spans 15 residues. The chain's CDR3 is CASSLQGPDESPLHF. CDR3 nucleotide sequence: TGTGCCAGCAGTCTACAGGGTCCGGACGAGTCACCCCTCCACTTT.